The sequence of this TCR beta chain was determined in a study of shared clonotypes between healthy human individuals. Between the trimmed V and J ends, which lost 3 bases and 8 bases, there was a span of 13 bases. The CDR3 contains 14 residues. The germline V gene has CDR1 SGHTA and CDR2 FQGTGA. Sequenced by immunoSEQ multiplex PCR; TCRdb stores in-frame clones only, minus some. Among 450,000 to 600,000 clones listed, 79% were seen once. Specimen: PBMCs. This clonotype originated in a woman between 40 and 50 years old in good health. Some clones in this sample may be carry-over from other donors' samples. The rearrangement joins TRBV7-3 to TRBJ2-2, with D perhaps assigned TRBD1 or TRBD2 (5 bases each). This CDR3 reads CASSFVAGTGELFF. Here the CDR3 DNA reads TGTGCCAGCAGCTTCGTGGCAGGGACGGGGGAGCTGTTTTTT.